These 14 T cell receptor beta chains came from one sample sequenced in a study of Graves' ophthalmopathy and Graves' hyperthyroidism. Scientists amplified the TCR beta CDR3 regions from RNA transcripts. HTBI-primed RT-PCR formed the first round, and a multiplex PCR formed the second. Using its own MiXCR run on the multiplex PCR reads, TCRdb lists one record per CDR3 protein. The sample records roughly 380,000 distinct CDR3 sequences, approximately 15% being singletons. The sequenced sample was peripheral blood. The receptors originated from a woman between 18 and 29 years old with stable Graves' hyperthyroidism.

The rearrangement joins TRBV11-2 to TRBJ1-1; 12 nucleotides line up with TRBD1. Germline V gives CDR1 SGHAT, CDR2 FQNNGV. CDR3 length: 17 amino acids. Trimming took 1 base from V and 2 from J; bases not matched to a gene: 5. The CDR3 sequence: CASSLGGTGGINTEAFF. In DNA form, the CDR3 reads TGTGCCAGCAGCTTAGGGGGGACAGGGGGCATCAACACTGAAGCTTTCTTT.

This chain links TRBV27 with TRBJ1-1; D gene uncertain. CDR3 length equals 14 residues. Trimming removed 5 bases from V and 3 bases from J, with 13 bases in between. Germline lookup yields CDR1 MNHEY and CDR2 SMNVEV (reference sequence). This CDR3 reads CASSPREVDTEAFF. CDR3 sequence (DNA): TGTGCCAGCAGTCCCCGGGAGGTGGACACTGAAGCTTTCTTT.

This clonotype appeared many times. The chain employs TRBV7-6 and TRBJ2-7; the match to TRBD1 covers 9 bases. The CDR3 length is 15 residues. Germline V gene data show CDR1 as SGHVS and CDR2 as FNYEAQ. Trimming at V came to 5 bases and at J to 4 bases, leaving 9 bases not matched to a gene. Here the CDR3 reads CASSPGGTGNYEQYF. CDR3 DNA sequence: TGTGCCAGCAGCCCTGGGGGGACAGGGAATTACGAGCAGTACTTC.

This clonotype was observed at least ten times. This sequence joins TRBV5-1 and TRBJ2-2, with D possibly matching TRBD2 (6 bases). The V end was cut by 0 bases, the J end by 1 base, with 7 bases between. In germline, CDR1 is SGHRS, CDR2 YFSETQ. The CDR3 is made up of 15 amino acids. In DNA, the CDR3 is TGCGCCAGCAGCTTGGCGGGAGAGAACACCGGGGAGCTGTTTTTT. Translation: CASSLAGENTGELFF.

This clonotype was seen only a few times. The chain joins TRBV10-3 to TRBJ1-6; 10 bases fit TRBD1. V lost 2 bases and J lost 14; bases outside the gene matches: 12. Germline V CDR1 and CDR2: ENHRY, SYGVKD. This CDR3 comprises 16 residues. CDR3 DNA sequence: TGTGCCATCAGTGAGGCCCCGGGACAGGGGCTCCAGACCCTCCACTTT. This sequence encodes CAISEAPGQGLQTLHF.

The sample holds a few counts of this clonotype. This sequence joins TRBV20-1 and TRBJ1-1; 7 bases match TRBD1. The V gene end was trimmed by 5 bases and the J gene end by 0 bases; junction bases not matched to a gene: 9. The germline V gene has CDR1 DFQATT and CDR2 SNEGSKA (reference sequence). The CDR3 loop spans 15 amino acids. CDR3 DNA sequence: TGCAGTGCTGAGGAGGGGGCTGGAATGAACACTGAAGCTTTCTTT. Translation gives CSAEEGAGMNTEAFF.

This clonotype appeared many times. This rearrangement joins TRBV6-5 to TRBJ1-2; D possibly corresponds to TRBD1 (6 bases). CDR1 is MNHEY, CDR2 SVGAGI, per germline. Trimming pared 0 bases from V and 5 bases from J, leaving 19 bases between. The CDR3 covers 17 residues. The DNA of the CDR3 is TGTGCCAGCAGTTACTCCGGGGCCGGGACAAGGGAATATGGCTACACCTTC. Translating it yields CASSYSGAGTREYGYTF.

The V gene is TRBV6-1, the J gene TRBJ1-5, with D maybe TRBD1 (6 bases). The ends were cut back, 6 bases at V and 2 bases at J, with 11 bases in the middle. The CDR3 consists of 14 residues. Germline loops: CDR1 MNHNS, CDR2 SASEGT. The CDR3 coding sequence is TGTGCCAGCAGCCCACAGGGTTGCAATCAGCCCCAGCATTTT. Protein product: CASSPQGCNQPQHF.

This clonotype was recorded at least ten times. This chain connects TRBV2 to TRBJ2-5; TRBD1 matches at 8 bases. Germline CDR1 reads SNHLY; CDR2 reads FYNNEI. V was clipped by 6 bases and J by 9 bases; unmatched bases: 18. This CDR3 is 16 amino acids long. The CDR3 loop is CASRPKGTGRGEAQYF. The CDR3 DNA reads TGTGCCAGCAGACCAAAGGGGACAGGAAGGGGTGAGGCCCAGTACTTC.

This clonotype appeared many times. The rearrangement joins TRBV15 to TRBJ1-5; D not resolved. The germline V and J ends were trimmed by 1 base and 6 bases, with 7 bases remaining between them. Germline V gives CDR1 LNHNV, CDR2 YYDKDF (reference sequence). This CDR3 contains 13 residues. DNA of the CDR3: TGTGCCACCAGCAGAGCCCTGAGTCAGCCCCAGCATTTT. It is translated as CATSRALSQPQHF.

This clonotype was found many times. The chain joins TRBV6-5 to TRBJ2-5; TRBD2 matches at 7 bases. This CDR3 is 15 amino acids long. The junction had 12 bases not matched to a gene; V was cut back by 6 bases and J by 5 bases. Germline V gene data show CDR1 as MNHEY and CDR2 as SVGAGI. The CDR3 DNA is TGTGCCAGCAGGGGGCGGCTAGCGGAAGGGGAGACCCAGTACTTC. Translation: CASRGRLAEGETQYF.

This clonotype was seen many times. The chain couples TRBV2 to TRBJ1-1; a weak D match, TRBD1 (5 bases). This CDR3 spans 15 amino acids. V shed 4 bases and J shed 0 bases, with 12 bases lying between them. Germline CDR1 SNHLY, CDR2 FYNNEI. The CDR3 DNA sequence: TGTGCCAGCAGTGCTTGGGACGGAATGAACACTGAAGCTTTCTTT. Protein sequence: CASSAWDGMNTEAFF. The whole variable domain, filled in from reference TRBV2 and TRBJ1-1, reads EPEVTQTPSHQVTQMGQEVILRCVPISNHLYFYWYRQILGQKVEFLVSFYNNEISEKSEIFDDQFSVERPDGSNFTLKIRSTKLEDSAMYFCASSAWDGMNTEAFFGQGTRLTVV.

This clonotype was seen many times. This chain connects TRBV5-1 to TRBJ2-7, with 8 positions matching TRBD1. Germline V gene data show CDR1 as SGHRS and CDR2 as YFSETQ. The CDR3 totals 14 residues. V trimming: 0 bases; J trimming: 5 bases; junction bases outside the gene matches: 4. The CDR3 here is CASSLGQGMHEQYF. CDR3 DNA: TGCGCCAGCAGCTTGGGACAGGGGATGCACGAGCAGTACTTC.

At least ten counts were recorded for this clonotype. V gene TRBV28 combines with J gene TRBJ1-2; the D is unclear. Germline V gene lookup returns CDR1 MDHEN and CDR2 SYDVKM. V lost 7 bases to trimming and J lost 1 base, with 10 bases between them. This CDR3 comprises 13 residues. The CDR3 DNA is TGTGCCAGCACCACAACAGATAACTATGGCTACACCTTC. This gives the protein CASTTTDNYGYTF.